The rows below give T cell receptor beta chains drawn from one sample of a study of cytomegalovirus exposure and HLA in healthy donors. Data came from immunoSEQ multiplex PCR; TCRdb stores just in-frame clones and leaves some out. The repertoire holds about 49,000 clones, with approximately 95% as singletons. Sequencing was performed on PBMCs. Source of these receptors: a woman aged 18-29 years in good health and CMV-seropositive. CDR3s include the opening cysteine and the closing phenylalanine or tryptophan. The D gene is left open where the match is weak. Part of the rows lack a size; the others show once, few, many or a class for expanded clones.

CDR3aa | CDR3nt | j_gene | d_gene | abundance | v_gene
CASTRGGLEAFF | TGCGCCAGCACCCGGGGAGGGCTTGAAGCTTTCTTT | TRBJ1-1 | . | . | TRBV10-2
CASSWAGADQPQHF | TGTGCCAGCAGCTGGGCCGGCGCCGATCAGCCCCAGCATTTT | TRBJ1-5 | . | . | TRBV5-6
CATSRARDTMSRFF | TGTGCCACCAGCAGGGCAAGGGACACAATGAGTAGGTTCTTC | TRBJ2-1 | . | once | TRBV15
CASSARTGGSTGELFF | TGTGCCAGCAGTGCCCGGACAGGGGGTAGCACCGGGGAGCTGTTTTTT | TRBJ2-2 | TRBD1 | . | TRBV6-1
CASSPHFRGSEDTQYF | TGTGCCAGCAGCCCCCATTTCCGGGGGTCAGAAGATACGCAGTATTTT | TRBJ2-3 | . | . | TRBV27
CASSSPRDYHNEQFF | TGTGCCAGCAGCTCCCCCCGGGACTACCACAATGAGCAGTTCTTC | TRBJ2-1 | TRBD2 | once | TRBV7-9
CASSFGLGALAKNIQYF | TGTGCCAGCAGCTTTGGATTGGGGGCACTAGCCAAAAACATTCAGTACTTC | TRBJ2-4 | . | . | TRBV11-3
CASSWDQGPETQYF | TGTGCCAGCAGCTGGGATCAGGGCCCAGAGACCCAGTACTTC | TRBJ2-5 | . | . | TRBV13
CASGYRGIPSTEAFF | TGTGCCAGCGGCTACAGGGGAATCCCTTCAACTGAAGCTTTCTTT | TRBJ1-1 | TRBD1 | . | TRBV27
CASSPGLGFLNEQFF | TGTGCCAGCAGTCCGGGACTAGGATTTTTGAATGAGCAGTTCTTC | TRBJ2-1 | TRBD2 | . | TRBV5-4
CASSIVGARRDYEQYF | TGTGCCAGTAGTATAGTAGGAGCAAGGAGGGACTACGAGCAGTACTTC | TRBJ2-7 | . | . | TRBV19
CASSFAGGTGELFF | TGTGCCAGCAGCTTTGCAGGAGGGACCGGGGAGCTGTTTTTT | TRBJ2-2 | . | . | TRBV7-2
CASSPRDRLNTEAFF | TGTGCCAGCAGTCCCCGGGATCGGTTGAACACTGAAGCTTTCTTT | TRBJ1-1 | . | . | TRBV28
CASSLAPAGGFNEQFF | TGTGCCAGCAGCTTAGCGCCGGCGGGAGGGTTCAATGAGCAGTTCTTC | TRBJ2-1 | TRBD2 | . | TRBV7-6
CASSLFGLAGGGETQYF | TGTGCCAGCAGTTTGTTTGGGTTAGCGGGAGGCGGGGAGACCCAGTACTTC | TRBJ2-5 | TRBD2 | . | TRBV27
CASSSPSVQFF | TGTGCCAGCAGTTCCCCTTCTGTGCAGTTCTTC | TRBJ2-1 | . | . | TRBV27
CASSASGISYNEQFF | TGTGCCAGCTCCGCCAGCGGGATCTCCTACAATGAGCAGTTCTTC | TRBJ2-1 | TRBD2 | . | TRBV28
CASTVSGDSYNEQFF | TGTGCCAGCACCGTTAGCGGGGACTCCTACAATGAGCAGTTCTTC | TRBJ2-1 | TRBD2 | once | TRBV6-5
CASSSGTSGRVQYF | TGTGCCAGCAGTTCCGGGACTAGCGGGAGGGTGCAGTACTTC | TRBJ2-7 | TRBD2 | . | TRBV2
CASTRSSGGTDTQYF | TGTGCCAGCACCCGGAGTAGCGGGGGCACAGATACGCAGTATTTT | TRBJ2-3 | TRBD2 | . | TRBV2
CASSGPGAGAYEQYF | TGTGCCAGCAGTGGCCCAGGGGCAGGAGCCTACGAGCAGTACTTC | TRBJ2-7 | . | . | TRBV6-5
CASSYKSFRSYNEQFF | TGTGCCAGCAGTTACAAGTCCTTTCGCTCCTACAATGAGCAGTTCTTC | TRBJ2-1 | . | . | TRBV27
CASSAGAGVGQETQYF | TGTGCCAGCAGCGCTGGAGCGGGAGTGGGGCAAGAGACCCAGTACTTC | TRBJ2-5 | TRBD2 | . | TRBV9
CASSQGGRTEAFF | TGCGCCAGCAGCCAAGGAGGAAGGACTGAAGCTTTCTTT | TRBJ1-1 | . | . | TRBV4-1
CASSYRDRANEAFF | TGTGCCAGCAGTTACAGGGACAGGGCAAACGAAGCTTTCTTT | TRBJ1-1 | TRBD1 | . | TRBV6-5
CASSPPASGIANEQFF | TGTGCCAGCTCACCACCGGCCTCAGGGATTGCCAATGAGCAGTTCTTC | TRBJ2-1 | . | . | TRBV18
CASATVGGPYNEQFF | TGTGCCAGCGCCACTGTCGGAGGGCCCTACAATGAGCAGTTCTTC | TRBJ2-1 | . | once | TRBV6-5
CASSIVASVNTGELFF | TGTGCCAGTAGTATAGTAGCTAGCGTGAACACCGGGGAGCTGTTTTTT | TRBJ2-2 | . | . | TRBV19
CASSGGLAAYEQYF | TGTGCCAGCAGCGGGGGACTAGCGGCTTACGAGCAGTACTTC | TRBJ2-7 | TRBD2 | . | TRBV5-4
CASSEGTGGYEQYF | TGTGCCAGCAGTGAAGGGACAGGGGGCTACGAGCAGTACTTC | TRBJ2-7 | TRBD1 | . | TRBV6-1
CASSLTSGNSGANVLTF | TGTGCCAGCAGCTTAACTAGCGGGAACTCTGGGGCCAACGTCCTGACTTTC | TRBJ2-6 | TRBD2 | . | TRBV7-3
CASSSISGYWENIQYF | TGTGCCAGCAGTTCAATTTCAGGGTATTGGGAAAACATTCAGTACTTC | TRBJ2-4 | . | . | TRBV27
CASSLDGSGDYEQYF | TGTGCCAGCAGCTTAGATGGTAGCGGGGACTACGAGCAGTACTTC | TRBJ2-7 | TRBD2 | once | TRBV7-2
CASSLRTYYNEQFF | TGTGCCAGCAGTCTCAGGACTTACTACAATGAGCAGTTCTTC | TRBJ2-1 | . | . | TRBV27
CAWSEGSGGNYEQYF | TGTGCCTGGAGTGAAGGGTCAGGGGGAAACTACGAGCAGTACTTC | TRBJ2-7 | TRBD1 | . | TRBV30
CATSREGVFGEKLFF | TGTGCCACCTCGAGGGAGGGGGTATTCGGTGAAAAACTGTTTTTT | TRBJ1-4 | . | . | TRBV19
CASSQLAGVNTDTQYF | TGTGCCAGCAGCCAACTAGCGGGGGTAAACACAGATACGCAGTATTTT | TRBJ2-3 | TRBD2 | . | TRBV6-4
CASSFRGRLGGANVLTF | TGTGCCAGCAGCTTCCGGGGAAGGTTGGGTGGGGCCAACGTCCTGACTTTC | TRBJ2-6 | . | . | TRBV7-9
CASSPGSGSSYEQYF | TGTGCCAGCTCCCCGGGAAGCGGGAGCTCCTACGAGCAGTACTTC | TRBJ2-7 | TRBD2 | once | TRBV18
CASSPRGREQYF | TGTGCCAGCAGCCCGAGAGGTCGTGAGCAGTACTTC | TRBJ2-7 | . | . | TRBV5-5
CASSDRRNQETQYF | TGTGCCAGCAGTGATCGGCGGAATCAAGAGACCCAGTACTTC | TRBJ2-5 | . | . | TRBV6-1
CASSLFSGGIYEQYF | TGTGCCAGCAGCTTGTTCTCGGGAGGGATTTACGAGCAGTACTTC | TRBJ2-7 | TRBD2 | . | TRBV5-4
CASNLSGQIRTEAFF | TGTGCCAGCAATCTTTCGGGACAGATCAGGACTGAAGCTTTCTTT | TRBJ1-1 | TRBD1 | . | TRBV28
CASSTGLAGGSYNEQFF | TGCGCCAGCAGCACGGGACTAGCGGGAGGGTCGTACAATGAGCAGTTCTTC | TRBJ2-1 | TRBD2 | . | TRBV5-1